The 22 T cell receptor beta chains below come from one sample, sequenced in a study of blood T cell repertoires in COVID-19. Using immunoSEQ multiplex PCR, the repertoire was profiled, and TCRdb retains in-frame clones only, with some absent. Here the sample spans 150,000 to 200,000 clones, roughly 80% being singletons. Sequenced input: peripheral blood. Every receptor here comes from an older man with active or convalescent COVID-19.

The chain couples TRBV5-1 to TRBJ2-2; possibly TRBD2 for D (6 bases). This CDR3 is 16 amino acids long. The V gene's germline CDR1 is SGHRS and CDR2 YFSETQ. V was pared by 5 bases and J by 1 base, with 15 bases between. CDR3 nucleotides: TGCGCCAGCAGGTCGGAGGCGGGGATGAACACCGGGGAGCTGTTTTTT. Its protein product is CASRSEAGMNTGELFF.

The chain joins TRBV5-1 to TRBJ2-4, with 10 bases matching TRBD2. From germline, CDR1 is SGHRS and CDR2 YFSETQ. The ends lost 4 bases at V and 8 bases at J; junction bases unmatched: 12. The CDR3 sequence is 16 residues long. CDR3 bases: TGCGCCAGCAGCCTGGAGGCTAGCGGGAGTGGGCACATTCAGTACTTC. The encoded protein is CASSLEASGSGHIQYF.

The sample holds one count of this clone. The rearrangement joins TRBV7-2 to TRBJ1-5, with D possibly matching TRBD1 (5 bases). This CDR3 spans 17 amino acids. Trimming took 2 bases from V and 0 from J, leaving 14 bases between them. CDR1 is SGHTA, CDR2 FQGNSA, per germline. CDR3 sequence: CASSLNLGGYSNQPQHF. DNA of the CDR3: TGTGCCAGCAGCTTAAATCTCGGGGGTTATAGCAATCAGCCCCAGCATTTT.

CDR3 DNA sequence: TGTGCCAGCAGCGCGGGGACAGCCAGCTCCTACGAGCAGTACTTC. Protein: CASSAGTASSYEQYF. The V gene is TRBV9, the J gene TRBJ2-7; 7 bases agree with TRBD1. The CDR3 totals 15 residues. V trimming: 3 bases; J trimming: 0 bases; junction bases outside the gene matches: 6. Germline-derived CDR1 and CDR2 are SGDLS and YYNGEE. Combining the CDR3 with reference TRBV9 and TRBJ2-7 gives the whole variable domain DSGVTQTPKHLITATGQRVTLRCSPRSGDLSVYWYQQSLDQGLQFLIQYYNGEERAKGNILERFSAQQFPDLHSELNLSSLELGDSALYFCASSAGTASSYEQYFGPGTRLTVT.

This chain joins TRBV6-1 and TRBJ2-1; 12 bases map to TRBD2. J was trimmed by 9 bases and V by 3 bases; bases with no gene match: 9. Germline CDR1 is MNHNS and CDR2 is SASEGT. The CDR3 loop spans 16 amino acids. CDR3 coding DNA: TGTGCCAGCAGTGACCTAGCGGGAGGGCCGAATAGTGAGCAGTTCTTC. Amino acids: CASSDLAGGPNSEQFF.

This chain uses TRBV12-5 with TRBJ2-3; D possibly corresponds to TRBD1 (6 bases). The CDR3 loop spans 15 amino acids. Germline-derived CDR1 and CDR2 are LGHNT and FRNRAP. Trimming shortened V by 1 base and J by 3 bases, and 11 bases separated the two germline ends. CDR3 nucleotides: TGTGCTAGTGGTTTGGACAGGGATGGGACAGATACGCAGTATTTT. Encoded protein: CASGLDRDGTDTQYF.

The V gene is TRBV7-2, the J gene TRBJ1-6, with TRBD1 as a possible D gene (5 bases). This CDR3 region has 13 residues. Germline V gives CDR1 SGHTA, CDR2 FQGNSA. V lost 6 bases and J 14 bases, leaving 17 bases between the germline ends. The CDR3 region is CASSLLMGGALHF. DNA for the CDR3: TGTGCCAGCAGTCTCCTCATGGGGGGGGCCCTCCACTTT. Looking up the rest from reference TRBV7-2 and TRBJ1-6 gives the full variable domain: GAGVSQSPSNKVTEKGKDVELRCDPISGHTALYWYRQSLGQGLEFLIYFQGNSAPDKSGLPSDRFSAERTGGSVSTLTIQRTQQEDSAVYLCASSLLMGGALHFGNGTRLTVT.

This clone showed up just a few times. The V call is TRBV7-8, the J call TRBJ2-2, with TRBD2 as a possible D gene (7 bases). The germline V and J ends were trimmed by 5 bases and 3 bases, with 19 bases remaining between them. Germline V gene sequence: CDR1 SGHVS, CDR2 FQNEAQ. This CDR3 contains 17 residues. CDR3: CASSPMAGARDTGELFF. The DNA of the CDR3 is TGTGCCAGCAGCCCTATGGCGGGGGCTAGGGACACCGGGGAGCTGTTTTTT.

The chain links TRBV5-1 to TRBJ2-2; D gene uncertain. This CDR3 spans 13 amino acids. The germline V and J ends were trimmed by 2 bases and 2 bases, with 4 bases remaining between them. The germline V gene has CDR1 SGHRS and CDR2 YFSETQ. The CDR3 DNA follows: TGCGCCAGCAGCTTTCCAAACACCGGGGAGCTGTTTTTT. It yields the protein CASSFPNTGELFF.

This sequence joins TRBV7-8 and TRBJ2-7, with D possibly TRBD1 on 6 matching bases. Germline V lookup: CDR1 SGHVS, CDR2 FQNEAQ. V gave up 0 bases and J gave up 4 bases, with 16 bases separating them. The CDR3 is made up of 16 amino acids. The CDR3: CASSLATGFENYEQYF. CDR3 sequence (DNA): TGTGCCAGCAGCTTAGCTACAGGGTTCGAGAATTACGAGCAGTACTTC.

This chain joins TRBV6-5 and TRBJ2-7, with a tentative D call TRBD2 (7 bases). CDR1 is MNHEY and CDR2 is SVGAGI in the germline V gene. This CDR3 has 13 residues. The germline V and J ends were trimmed by 5 bases and 6 bases, with 14 bases remaining between them. The CDR3 loop reads CASSPRGGREQYF. DNA of the CDR3: TGTGCCAGCAGTCCTAGGGGGGGTCGCGAGCAGTACTTC.

The chain couples TRBV4-3 to TRBJ2-1; 8 nucleotides agree with TRBD1. V lost 0 bases to trimming and J lost 9 bases; unmatched junction nucleotides: 7. The germline CDR1 and CDR2 sequences are LGHNA and YSLEER. The CDR3 totals 15 residues. The CDR3: CASSQDLGTGSEQFF. CDR3 DNA: TGCGCCAGCAGCCAAGACTTGGGGACAGGAAGTGAGCAGTTCTTC.

CDR3: CASRDRTYSLGSQPQHF. The DNA of the CDR3 is TGTGCCAGCAGGGACAGGACGTATTCCTTAGGTAGTCAGCCCCAGCATTTT. The chain recombines TRBV2 with TRBJ1-5; 7 nucleotides agree with TRBD1. The trim removed 6 bases at V and 6 bases at J, leaving 17 bases unmatched. CDR3 size: 17 residues. Germline V gene data show CDR1 as SNHLY and CDR2 as FYNNEI. Full variable domain (outside the CDR3, taken from reference TRBV2 and TRBJ1-5): EPEVTQTPSHQVTQMGQEVILRCVPISNHLYFYWYRQILGQKVEFLVSFYNNEISEKSEIFDDQFSVERPDGSNFTLKIRSTKLEDSAMYFCASRDRTYSLGSQPQHFGDGTRLSIL.

This clone has only one observation. The chain carries TRBV12-3 or TRBV12-4 and TRBJ2-7; 7 positions match TRBD2. The CDR3 extends over 13 amino acids. The J segment lost 6 bases and the V segment lost 6 bases, leaving 8 bases of the junction unmatched. The CDR3 sequence: CASSPRLASEQYF. CDR3 in DNA: TGTGCCAGCAGCCCCCGACTAGCTTCCGAGCAGTACTTC.

The chain carries TRBV6-5 and TRBJ1-2; TRBD1 might be the D (5 bases). Trimming cost V 5 bases and J 6 bases, with 13 bases left between them. The germline V gene encodes CDR1 MNHEY and CDR2 SVGAGI. This CDR3 comprises 13 residues. DNA of the CDR3: TGTGCCAGCAGTCGGGACTCGCTGGATGGCTACACCTTC. It translates to CASSRDSLDGYTF.

The V and J genes are TRBV5-6 and TRBJ2-3; 9 bases align to TRBD2. The V segment lost 4 bases and the J segment 3 bases; nucleotides outside the gene matches: 6. Per germline, CDR1 SGHDT and CDR2 YYEEEE. This CDR3 has 15 residues. CDR3: CASSGTSWRTDTQYF. CDR3 nucleotides: TGTGCCAGCAGCGGGACTAGCTGGCGGACAGATACGCAGTATTTT.

The gene calls are TRBV7-2 and TRBJ2-2; 8 positions agree with TRBD2. The CDR3 covers 19 residues. Germline CDR1 and CDR2: SGHTA and FQGNSA. V lost 3 bases, J lost 1 base, and 13 bases stayed unmatched. The CDR3 DNA is TGTGCCAGCAGCTTCGAGCTTACTAGCGGTGCTGTGAACACCGGGGAGCTGTTTTTT. Translation: CASSFELTSGAVNTGELFF.

This clone was recorded only once. CDR3 sequence reads: CASRDNYEQYF. The CDR3 DNA reads as TGCGCCAGCAGGGACAATTACGAGCAGTACTTC. The chain combines TRBV5-1 with TRBJ2-7; maybe TRBD1 (5 bases). This CDR3 is 11 amino acids long. Trimming removed 5 bases from V and 4 bases from J, with 7 bases in between. Germline V gene data show CDR1 as SGHRS and CDR2 as YFSETQ.

The V and J genes are TRBV2 and TRBJ1-1, with 9 bases identical to TRBD1. The germline CDR1 and CDR2 sequences are SNHLY and FYNNEI. The CDR3 is 14 residues long. J was trimmed by 5 bases and V by 6 bases; bases with no gene match: 7. The CDR3 loop reads CASSPRDRVTEAFF. CDR3 nucleotides: TGTGCCAGCAGCCCTCGGGACAGGGTAACTGAAGCTTTCTTT.

The genes are TRBV29-1 and TRBJ1-1; no clear D gene. V lost 5 bases and J lost 5, with 15 bases in between. CDR1 SQVTM and CDR2 ANQGSEA come from the germline V gene. The CDR3 sequence is 13 residues long. In DNA, the CDR3 is TGCAGCGTTTCGACCGGGATGTTTACTGAAGCTTTCTTT. It codes for CSVSTGMFTEAFF.

The CDR3 coding sequence is TGTGCCAGCACCCATCATGGCCACTATGGCTACACCTTC. Encoded protein: CASTHHGHYGYTF. The chain is built from TRBV12-3 or TRBV12-4 and TRBJ1-2; no clear D gene. The ends were cut back, 7 bases at V and 3 bases at J, with 12 bases in the middle. This CDR3 is 13 amino acids long.

The J gene is TRBJ2-3, the V gene TRBV29-1, with 7 bases matching TRBD1. The junction had 10 bases not matched to a gene; V was cut back by 4 bases and J by 3 bases. This CDR3 is built from 15 residues. Germline loops: CDR1 SQVTM, CDR2 ANQGSEA. CDR3 protein: CSVGVGQAGTDTQYF. As DNA, the CDR3 is TGCAGCGTTGGGGTCGGACAGGCCGGAACAGATACGCAGTATTTT.